These 9 T cell receptor beta chains came from one sample sequenced in a study of blood T cells in healthy people across ages. The second PCR ran about 6 to 11 cycles with a sample-barcoded 5' primer and J-beta primers. TCRdb ran MiXCR on the 5' RACE reads and lists one entry per CDR3 protein. The sample lists around 2 million distinct CDR3 sequences, 35% to 50% occurring once. Sequencing was performed on blood. The receptors stem from a human donor in good health.

The J gene is TRBJ2-1, the V gene TRBV6-2 or TRBV6-3, with 10 bases matching TRBD2. CDR3 length: 16 amino acids. CDR1 is MNHEY and CDR2 is SVGEGT in the germline V gene. The trim removed 5 bases at V and 4 bases at J, leaving 8 bases unmatched. CDR3 sequence reads: CASSHRGTSEYNEQFF. CDR3 bases: TGTGCCAGCAGTCACAGGGGGACTAGCGAGTACAATGAGCAGTTCTTC.

V is TRBV6-5 and J is TRBJ1-2; D remains ambiguous. CDR3 length: 13 amino acids. From germline, CDR1 is MNHEY and CDR2 SVGAGI. Trimming took off 0 bases at V and 8 bases at J, with 10 bases between the two ends. The CDR3 DNA follows: TGTGCCAGCAGTTACTCGAGACGAGGAGGCTACACCTTC. It encodes CASSYSRRGGYTF.

This clonotype occurred once. CDR3 nucleotide sequence: TGCGCCAGCAGCCAAGAATCAGGGTCCCATGGCTACACCTTC. This translates into CASSQESGSHGYTF. V gene TRBV4-1 combines with J gene TRBJ1-2; D perhaps matches TRBD1 (5 bases). V dropped 0 bases and J dropped 6 bases, with 11 bases sitting between them. The CDR3 totals 14 residues. Germline V gene data show CDR1 as MGHRA and CDR2 as YSYEKL.

V gene TRBV29-1 combines with J gene TRBJ2-1; D is possibly TRBD1 (7 bases). CDR1 is SQVTM, CDR2 ANQGSEA, per germline. The CDR3 has 14 residues. The V gene lost 6 bases and the J gene lost 10 bases, with 22 bases spanning the gap. The CDR3 protein is CSVTNRGGYYEQFF. The CDR3 nucleotides are TGCAGCGTCACCAACAGGGGAGGCTACTACGAGCAGTTCTTC.

This sequence joins TRBV6-9 and TRBJ2-1, with D unclear. The germline gives CDR1 MNHGY, CDR2 SVAAGI. Trimming took 5 bases from V and 8 from J, leaving 19 bases between them. There are 15 residues in the CDR3. In DNA, the CDR3 is TGTGCCAGCAGTCTCAGGACGATCCGGAACGATGAGCAGTTCTTC. Its translation: CASSLRTIRNDEQFF.

V usage is TRBV20-1 and J usage is TRBJ1-6; D is unresolved. The CDR3 runs 13 residues. In germline, CDR1 is DFQATT, CDR2 SNEGSKA (reference sequence). Trimming left V 1 base short and J 8 bases short, with 9 bases between. The CDR3 spells CSARVDRYSPLHF. DNA of the CDR3: TGCAGTGCTAGAGTGGACCGATATTCACCCCTCCACTTT.

The chain joins TRBV25-1 to TRBJ2-7; D uncertain. The germline gives CDR1 MGHDK, CDR2 SYGVNS. The V end lost 4 bases, the J end lost 2 bases, and 9 bases lay between the germline ends. This CDR3 is built from 13 residues. DNA of the CDR3: TGTGCCAGCAGTGGCTCCGGCACCTACGAGCAGTACTTC. Protein sequence: CASSGSGTYEQYF.

The chain uses TRBV5-1 and TRBJ2-1, with D unresolved. The germline V gene encodes CDR1 SGHRS and CDR2 YFSETQ. Trimming removed 0 bases from V and 7 bases from J, with 11 bases in between. The CDR3 totals 14 residues. The CDR3 bases are TGCGCCAGCAGCTTGGATATTCCCGCGAATGAGCAGTTCTTC. Its protein product is CASSLDIPANEQFF.

The rearrangement uses TRBV6-5 and TRBJ2-5; D gene ambiguous. The CDR3 contains 14 residues. Trimming cost V 0 bases and J 5 bases, with 10 bases left between them. The germline V gene encodes CDR1 MNHEY and CDR2 SVGAGI. CDR3 DNA: TGTGCCAGCAGTTACTCACCGACCCAGGAGACCCAGTACTTC. It yields the protein CASSYSPTQETQYF.